This TCR beta chain was sequenced during a study of identical twins. On this clonotype: As yet, its antigen is unknown.

TCRdb re-called the 5' RACE reads with MiXCR, one entry per CDR3 protein. The sample shows approximately 190,000 distinct CDR3 sequences, 15% to 20% of them seen only once. Study-wide points: Twin-shared out-of-frame alpha sequences were enriched for low generation probability.

The V and J ends lost 7 bases and 0 bases, in that order; junction bases with no gene match: 4. Germline CDR1 LNHDA, CDR2 SQIVND (reference sequence). This CDR3 spans 17 amino acids. These same data were also listed under a study on T cells expressing NK-cell markers.

The chain has TRBV19 and TRBJ2-1; 15 bases match TRBD2. The sequencing sample was made of CD8+ T cells sorted from blood. This TCR was recovered from a woman aged 18 to 35 in good health. CDR3 nucleotides: TGTGCCAGTAACGGGACTAGCGGGAGGAGCTCCTACAATGAGCAGTTCTTC. Amino acids: CASNGTSGRSSYNEQFF.